These T cell receptor beta chains were read from a single sample in a study of T cells in Graves' hyperthyroidism and ophthalmopathy. One entry per CDR3 protein, called by TCRdb with MiXCR from the multiplex PCR reads. Among roughly 710,000 distinct CDR3 sequences, approximately 36% were seen once, and the ten largest hold around a third. The sequenced material came from blood. The source of these receptors is a woman in her thirties or forties with Graves' hyperthyroidism. CDR3s include the opening cysteine and the closing phenylalanine or tryptophan. A D gene is named only where the DNA matches it firmly. The size of a clone is reported for some rows only, either as once, few or many, or as a class for expanded clones.

j_gene: TRBJ1-2; abundance: many; v_gene: TRBV6-5; d_gene: .; CDR3nt: TGTGCCAGCAGCCTTCGTGCGACAGGACTGATCTATGGCTACACCTTC; CDR3aa: CASSLRATGLIYGYTF
j_gene: TRBJ1-4; abundance: .; v_gene: TRBV10-3; d_gene: TRBD1; CDR3nt: TGTGCCATCAGTGAGACAGGGGCGGGAACTAATGAAAAACTGTTTTTT; CDR3aa: CAISETGAGTNEKLFF
j_gene: TRBJ1-3; abundance: many; v_gene: TRBV2; d_gene: .; CDR3nt: TGTGCCAGCAGTGAAGCAGGAGGAAACACCATATATTTT; CDR3aa: CASSEAGGNTIYF
j_gene: TRBJ2-5; abundance: many; v_gene: TRBV5-4; d_gene: .; CDR3nt: TGTGCCAGCAGCCGAGATCAGGGCTGGGGGGAGACCCAGTACTTC; CDR3aa: CASSRDQGWGETQYF
j_gene: TRBJ1-1; abundance: many; v_gene: TRBV20-1; d_gene: .; CDR3nt: TGCAGTGCTTTTAACAGGGTTCTGAACACTGAAGCTTTCTTT; CDR3aa: CSAFNRVLNTEAFF
j_gene: TRBJ1-5; abundance: many; v_gene: TRBV10-3; d_gene: .; CDR3nt: TGTGCCATCAGTGACCAGGGAGGGAGTGCAGGTCAGCCCCAGCATTTT; CDR3aa: CAISDQGGSAGQPQHF
j_gene: TRBJ1-4; abundance: .; v_gene: TRBV20-1; d_gene: .; CDR3nt: TGCAGTGCTACGTCAACAGGGAAAAATGAAAAACTGTTTTTT; CDR3aa: CSATSTGKNEKLFF
j_gene: TRBJ2-7; abundance: .; v_gene: TRBV3-1; d_gene: .; CDR3nt: TGTGCCAGCACCGAAACGACAGACTCCTACGAGCAGTACTTC; CDR3aa: CASTETTDSYEQYF
j_gene: TRBJ1-3; abundance: many; v_gene: TRBV7-9; d_gene: .; CDR3nt: TGTGCCAGCGCCGCGGGGTCCTCCTCTGGAAACACCATATATTTT; CDR3aa: CASAAGSSSGNTIYF
j_gene: TRBJ2-3; abundance: few; v_gene: TRBV7-9; d_gene: .; CDR3nt: TGTGCCAGCAGCTTTGCCAGTGCGACAGATACGCAGTATTTT; CDR3aa: CASSFASATDTQYF
j_gene: TRBJ2-7; abundance: once; v_gene: TRBV7-2; d_gene: TRBD2; CDR3nt: TGTGCCAGCAGCGGGACTAGCGGGAGTAACGAGCAGTACTTC; CDR3aa: CASSGTSGSNEQYF
j_gene: TRBJ1-5; abundance: once; v_gene: TRBV19; d_gene: .; CDR3nt: TGTCCCAGTAGAATACGGGGTACGGGTCAGCCCCAGCATTTT; CDR3aa: CPSRIRGTGQPQHF
j_gene: TRBJ2-2; abundance: .; v_gene: TRBV12-3/TRBV12-4; d_gene: .; CDR3nt: TGTGCCAGCAGTCCAGGGCAGTCCCTTGATGGGCTGTTTTTT; CDR3aa: CASSPGQSLDGLFF
j_gene: TRBJ2-2; abundance: .; v_gene: TRBV20-1; d_gene: .; CDR3nt: TGCAGTGCTAGAGATCGTATGGCATGGGGGCGGGCGGTGACCGGGGAGCTGTTTTTT; CDR3aa: CSARDRMAWGRAVTGELFF
j_gene: TRBJ1-3; abundance: .; v_gene: TRBV10-3; d_gene: .; CDR3nt: TGTGCCATCAGCCGGGTTTCCGGAAACACCATATATTTT; CDR3aa: CAISRVSGNTIYF
j_gene: TRBJ1-1; abundance: many; v_gene: TRBV19; d_gene: TRBD1; CDR3nt: TGTGCCAGTAGTATCGGGACAGCGAACACTGAAGCTTTCTTT; CDR3aa: CASSIGTANTEAFF
j_gene: TRBJ2-7; abundance: .; v_gene: TRBV28; d_gene: TRBD2; CDR3nt: TGTGCCAGCAGGGTAGCGGGTTCCTACGAGCAGTACTTC; CDR3aa: CASRVAGSYEQYF
j_gene: TRBJ1-4; abundance: many; v_gene: TRBV15; d_gene: .; CDR3nt: TGTGCCACCAGCAGAGGCAAACAGTGGATTGGTGAAAAACTGTTTTTT; CDR3aa: CATSRGKQWIGEKLFF
j_gene: TRBJ1-5; abundance: .; v_gene: TRBV20-1; d_gene: TRBD1; CDR3nt: TGCAGTGCCCAGGGGGCGAATAGCAATCAGCCCCAGCATTTT; CDR3aa: CSAQGANSNQPQHF
j_gene: TRBJ1-4; abundance: many; v_gene: TRBV29-1; d_gene: .; CDR3nt: TGCAGCGTTGTTGCCGGGGTGGGTAATGAAAAACTGTTTTTT; CDR3aa: CSVVAGVGNEKLFF
j_gene: TRBJ1-2; abundance: many; v_gene: TRBV24-1; d_gene: .; CDR3nt: TGTGCCACCAGTGCGACGGACTATGGCTACACCTTC; CDR3aa: CATSATDYGYTF
j_gene: TRBJ2-7; abundance: .; v_gene: TRBV4-3; d_gene: TRBD1; CDR3nt: TGCGCCAGCAGCCAAGAATGGGACAGGAAGCGCGAGCAGTACTTC; CDR3aa: CASSQEWDRKREQYF
j_gene: TRBJ2-5; abundance: .; v_gene: TRBV20-1; d_gene: .; CDR3nt: TGCAGTGCTAGAGTCAGGGGACTGCGAGCGGGGAAAGAGACCCAGTACTTC; CDR3aa: CSARVRGLRAGKETQYF
j_gene: TRBJ2-7; abundance: .; v_gene: TRBV11-2; d_gene: .; CDR3nt: TGTGCCAGCACCTCGGGGGAGTGGTTATACGAGCAGTACTTC; CDR3aa: CASTSGEWLYEQYF
j_gene: TRBJ1-5; abundance: many; v_gene: TRBV16; d_gene: .; CDR3nt: TGTGCCAGCAGCCAACAGGGGCAGCCCCAGCATTTT; CDR3aa: CASSQQGQPQHF
j_gene: TRBJ1-2; abundance: .; v_gene: TRBV24-1; d_gene: .; CDR3nt: TGTGCCACCAGTGATTTCCGACAGGCATATGGCTACACCTTC; CDR3aa: CATSDFRQAYGYTF
j_gene: TRBJ1-1; abundance: few; v_gene: TRBV11-2; d_gene: TRBD1; CDR3nt: TGTGCCAGCAGCTTAGCGGGCAGGGGGGAGGGCACTGAAGCTTTCTTT; CDR3aa: CASSLAGRGEGTEAFF
j_gene: TRBJ2-4; abundance: .; v_gene: TRBV2; d_gene: TRBD2; CDR3nt: TGTGCCAGCAGTCGGGAGGGTGTAAACATTCAGTACTTC; CDR3aa: CASSREGVNIQYF
j_gene: TRBJ1-1; abundance: .; v_gene: TRBV7-3; d_gene: .; CDR3nt: TGTGCCAGCAGCTCGGGGGGTCAGAACACTGAAGCTTTCTTT; CDR3aa: CASSSGGQNTEAFF
j_gene: TRBJ1-2; abundance: many; v_gene: TRBV19; d_gene: TRBD1; CDR3nt: TGTGCTTCATTGACAGGGGGCTTTGGTGGCTACACCTTC; CDR3aa: CASLTGGFGGYTF
j_gene: TRBJ1-1; abundance: many; v_gene: TRBV6-8; d_gene: .; CDR3nt: TGTGCCAGCAGCTTATGGCGGCGGTTCTTT; CDR3aa: CASSLWRRFF
j_gene: TRBJ2-5; abundance: .; v_gene: TRBV2; d_gene: TRBD2; CDR3nt: TGTGCCAGCCGTGAGACCAGCGGGAGCCAAGAGACCCAGTACTTC; CDR3aa: CASRETSGSQETQYF
j_gene: TRBJ1-2; abundance: .; v_gene: TRBV10-3; d_gene: TRBD1; CDR3nt: TGTGCCGCCTTACCCGGGACAGATTATGGCTACACCTTC; CDR3aa: CAALPGTDYGYTF
j_gene: TRBJ1-1; abundance: .; v_gene: TRBV6-5; d_gene: .; CDR3nt: TGTGCCAGCAGTGAAGAGGGGAGGGGGACTGAAGCTTTCTTT; CDR3aa: CASSEEGRGTEAFF
j_gene: TRBJ1-1; abundance: .; v_gene: TRBV7-9; d_gene: .; CDR3nt: TGTGCCAGCAGCGGGGGGTCCGGATGGGCTGAAGCTTTCTTT; CDR3aa: CASSGGSGWAEAFF
j_gene: TRBJ2-7; abundance: few; v_gene: TRBV20-1; d_gene: TRBD2; CDR3nt: TGCAGTGCTAGTAAGCTAGCGGGAGTCTACGAGCAGTACTTC; CDR3aa: CSASKLAGVYEQYF
j_gene: TRBJ1-5; abundance: many; v_gene: TRBV10-3; d_gene: .; CDR3nt: TGTGCCATCAGTGATAAGGACGGAAATCAGCCCCAGCATTTT; CDR3aa: CAISDKDGNQPQHF
j_gene: TRBJ1-3; abundance: few; v_gene: TRBV6-5; d_gene: .; CDR3nt: TGTGCCAGCAGTCCACTTCAGGGGCGAAACACCATATATTTT; CDR3aa: CASSPLQGRNTIYF
j_gene: TRBJ1-2; abundance: few; v_gene: TRBV11-2; d_gene: .; CDR3nt: TGTGCCAGCAGCCCCACCCCGGGACCGGGGGTTCGGGGCTACACCTTC; CDR3aa: CASSPTPGPGVRGYTF
j_gene: TRBJ2-5; abundance: many; v_gene: TRBV12-3/TRBV12-4; d_gene: .; CDR3nt: TGTGCCAGCACCCATGGAGAGACCCAGTACTTC; CDR3aa: CASTHGETQYF
j_gene: TRBJ1-1; abundance: few; v_gene: TRBV19; d_gene: .; CDR3nt: TGTGCCAGTAGTTTGCGACAGAATTCGGCTGAAGCTTTCTTT; CDR3aa: CASSLRQNSAEAFF
j_gene: TRBJ2-2; abundance: many; v_gene: TRBV15; d_gene: .; CDR3nt: TGTGCCACCAACTGGGTGGGAAACGGGGAGCTGTTTTTT; CDR3aa: CATNWVGNGELFF
j_gene: TRBJ2-5; abundance: many; v_gene: TRBV4-1; d_gene: .; CDR3nt: TGCGCCAGCAGCCAAGTTGGTCAAGAGACCCAGTACTTC; CDR3aa: CASSQVGQETQYF
j_gene: TRBJ2-7; abundance: many; v_gene: TRBV29-1; d_gene: .; CDR3nt: TGCAGCGTCGGGCTCCACGCTGCCAACGAGCAGTACTTC; CDR3aa: CSVGLHAANEQYF
j_gene: TRBJ2-2; abundance: .; v_gene: TRBV7-9; d_gene: TRBD2; CDR3nt: TGCGCCAGCAGCCCCGAGGCAGGGACTAGCGGGGGTAGTCTGTTTTTT; CDR3aa: CASSPEAGTSGGSLFF
j_gene: TRBJ2-7; abundance: many; v_gene: TRBV20-1; d_gene: .; CDR3nt: TGCAGTGCCATTGAGGGAAAGGGATCCTACGAGCAGTACTTC; CDR3aa: CSAIEGKGSYEQYF
j_gene: TRBJ1-2; abundance: .; v_gene: TRBV25-1; d_gene: .; CDR3nt: TGTGCCAGCGGGGATGGACAGCTTAACTATGGCTACACCTTC; CDR3aa: CASGDGQLNYGYTF
j_gene: TRBJ2-5; abundance: .; v_gene: TRBV6-5; d_gene: TRBD1; CDR3nt: TGTGCCAGCAGGCGAACCAGGGGGAGAGAAGAGACCCAGTACTTC; CDR3aa: CASRRTRGREETQYF
j_gene: TRBJ1-6; abundance: .; v_gene: TRBV7-9; d_gene: .; CDR3nt: TGTGCCAGCAGCTTACCCGGGGGACCCCTCCACTTT; CDR3aa: CASSLPGGPLHF
j_gene: TRBJ2-7; abundance: many; v_gene: TRBV10-3; d_gene: .; CDR3nt: TGTGCCATCAGTGACAGCTCCTACGAGCAGTACTTC; CDR3aa: CAISDSSYEQYF
j_gene: TRBJ1-2; abundance: few; v_gene: TRBV9; d_gene: .; CDR3nt: TGTGCCAGCAGCGTGGATTATACGGGCGGGTATGGCTACACCTTC; CDR3aa: CASSVDYTGGYGYTF
j_gene: TRBJ2-6; abundance: .; v_gene: TRBV4-3; d_gene: .; CDR3nt: TGCGCCAGCAGCCAAGAGGGTAACGGCGGTGGGGCCAACGTCCTGACTTTC; CDR3aa: CASSQEGNGGGANVLTF
j_gene: TRBJ1-4; abundance: many; v_gene: TRBV5-1; d_gene: TRBD1; CDR3nt: TGCGCCAGCAGCTACCGGACAGGAGGGAATGAAAAACTGTTTTTT; CDR3aa: CASSYRTGGNEKLFF
j_gene: TRBJ1-2; abundance: .; v_gene: TRBV12-3/TRBV12-4; d_gene: TRBD1; CDR3nt: TGTGCCAGCAGTTTAATGGACAGGGGGCGCGAGTACACCTTC; CDR3aa: CASSLMDRGREYTF
j_gene: TRBJ2-5; abundance: .; v_gene: TRBV7-9; d_gene: TRBD2; CDR3nt: TGTGCCAGCAGCTGGGGACTAGCGGGGGGGCCGGAGACCCAGTACTTC; CDR3aa: CASSWGLAGGPETQYF
j_gene: TRBJ1-2; abundance: .; v_gene: TRBV12-3/TRBV12-4; d_gene: TRBD1; CDR3nt: TGTGCCAGCAGTCGGACAGGGGGAATTAACTATGGCTACACCTTC; CDR3aa: CASSRTGGINYGYTF
j_gene: TRBJ1-5; abundance: few; v_gene: TRBV6-5; d_gene: TRBD1; CDR3nt: TGTGCCAGCAGGAGAACAGGGGGAGTTGTGCCCCAGCATTTT; CDR3aa: CASRRTGGVVPQHF
j_gene: TRBJ1-2; abundance: few; v_gene: TRBV20-1; d_gene: .; CDR3nt: TGCAGTGCTCACCTAAACTATGGCTACACCTTC; CDR3aa: CSAHLNYGYTF